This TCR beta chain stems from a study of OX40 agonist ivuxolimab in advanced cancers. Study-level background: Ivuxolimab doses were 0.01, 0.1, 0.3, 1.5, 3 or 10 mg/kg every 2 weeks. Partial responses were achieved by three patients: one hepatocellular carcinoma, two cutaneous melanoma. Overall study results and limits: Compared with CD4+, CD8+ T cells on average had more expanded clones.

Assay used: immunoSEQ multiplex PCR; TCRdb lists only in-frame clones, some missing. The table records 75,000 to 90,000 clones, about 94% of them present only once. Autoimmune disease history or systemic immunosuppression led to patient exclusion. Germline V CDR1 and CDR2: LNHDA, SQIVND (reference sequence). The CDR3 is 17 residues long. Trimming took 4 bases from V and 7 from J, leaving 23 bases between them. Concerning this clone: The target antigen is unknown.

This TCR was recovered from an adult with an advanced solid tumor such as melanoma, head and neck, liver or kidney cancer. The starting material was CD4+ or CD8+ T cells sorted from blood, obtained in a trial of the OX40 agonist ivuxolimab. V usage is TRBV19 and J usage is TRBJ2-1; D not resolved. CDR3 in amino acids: CASSSWRSPTSRNEQFF. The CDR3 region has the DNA TGTGCCAGTAGTAGCTGGCGCAGCCCCACCTCTCGTAATGAGCAGTTCTTC.